This T cell receptor (beta chain) was found in a study of blood T cell repertoires in COVID-19. Repertoires were generated with immunoSEQ multiplex PCR, while TCRdb's copy carries only in-frame clones and drops some. The data contain some 320,000 clones, around 90% of them seen just once; the ten biggest clones take up 4.5% to 5.5%. This TCR derives from a man between 60 and 70 years old who had recovered from COVID-19. Specimen: PBMCs or T cells enriched from blood (not recorded which).

CDR3 in amino acids: CASSRSDGQGGTEQYF. CDR3 nucleotide sequence: TGTGCCAGCAGCCGCAGCGACGGACAGGGGGGTACCGAGCAGTACTTC. The genes are TRBV3-1 (or the pseudogene TRBV3-2) and TRBJ2-7; TRBD1 matches 10 bases. Germline CDR1 is LGHDT and CDR2 is YNNKEL (reference sequence). V shed 4 bases and J 6 bases; nucleotides not matched to a gene: 12. The CDR3 contains 16 residues.